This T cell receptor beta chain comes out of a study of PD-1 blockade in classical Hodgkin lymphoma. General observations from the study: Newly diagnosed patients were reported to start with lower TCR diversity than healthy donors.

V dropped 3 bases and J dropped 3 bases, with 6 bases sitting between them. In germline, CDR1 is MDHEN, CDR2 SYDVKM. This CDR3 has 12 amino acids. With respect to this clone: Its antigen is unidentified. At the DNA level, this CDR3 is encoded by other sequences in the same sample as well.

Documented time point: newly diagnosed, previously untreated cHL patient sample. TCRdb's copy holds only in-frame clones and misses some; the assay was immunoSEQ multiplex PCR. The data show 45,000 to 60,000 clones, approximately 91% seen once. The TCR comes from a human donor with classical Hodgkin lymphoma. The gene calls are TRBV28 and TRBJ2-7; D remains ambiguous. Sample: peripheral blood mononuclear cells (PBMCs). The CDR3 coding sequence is TGTGCCAGCAGTTTGTGGGGCTACGAGCAGTACTTC. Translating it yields CASSLWGYEQYF.